This entry features one TCR beta chain sequence. TCRdb reprocessed the 5' RACE reads via MiXCR and lists one record per CDR3 protein. The data hold some 460,000 distinct CDR3 sequences, with 13% to 15% observed a single time. The entry originates in a study of identical twins. V was clipped by 2 bases and J by 3 bases, with 17 bases between them. The V gene's germline CDR1 is MNHEY and CDR2 SVGAGI. This CDR3 is 16 amino acids long. These data were also reused for a study on yellow fever vaccine responses in identical twins.

The sequenced sample consisted of CD4+ T cells sorted from blood. This clonotype was sampled from a woman aged 18-29 years in good health. The chain is built from TRBV6-5 and TRBJ2-7; no clear D. DNA of the CDR3: TGTGCCAGCAGTTACAAAGCCTTAGGTTCCCTCTACGAGCAGTACTTC. Amino acid sequence: CASSYKALGSLYEQYF.